These 32 T cell receptor beta chains originate from one sample sequenced in a study of T cell responses to AZD1222 COVID-19 vaccine. Clones were read by immunoSEQ multiplex PCR, and TCRdb kept only the in-frame ones, dropping some. The data contain 150,000 to 200,000 clones, just over 90% of them singletons. The sample consisted of peripheral blood, taken on day 0 of AZD1222 vaccination. The receptors stem from an adult in good health.

The chain uses TRBV10-3 and TRBJ1-2, with a weak D call TRBD1 (5 bases). The V gene lost 3 bases and the J gene lost 4 bases, with 12 bases spanning the gap. The CDR3 has 14 residues. Looked up from germline, CDR1 is ENHRY and CDR2 is SYGVKD. The CDR3 sequence: CAISDQGFLYGYTF. DNA of the CDR3: TGTGCCATCAGTGACCAGGGCTTTCTCTATGGCTACACCTTC.

V gene TRBV3-1 (or the pseudogene TRBV3-2) combines with J gene TRBJ1-2; 7 nucleotides align to TRBD1. With V trimmed by 2 bases and J by 5 bases, 8 bases remained unmatched. CDR3 length equals 15 residues. Germline lookup yields CDR1 LGHDT and CDR2 YNNKEL (reference sequence). The CDR3 DNA reads as TGTGCCAGCAGCCAACGACAGGGCGGGCCTTATGGCTACACCTTC. Translation gives CASSQRQGGPYGYTF.

The rearrangement links TRBV6-5 to TRBJ1-1; the D gene is possibly TRBD1 (6 bases). Germline assignment: CDR1 MNHEY and CDR2 SVGAGI. The germline V and J ends were trimmed by 6 bases and 8 bases, with 22 bases remaining between them. The CDR3 is made up of 15 amino acids. The CDR3 spells CASSYSWGAGPEAFF. CDR3 nucleotide sequence: TGTGCCAGCAGCTATTCGTGGGGGGCCGGGCCAGAAGCTTTCTTT.

The chain links TRBV18 to TRBJ1-5; TRBD1 aligns across 8 bases. The CDR3 consists of 16 residues. Per the germline V gene, CDR1 is KGHSH and CDR2 is LQKENI. V shed 5 bases, J shed 4 bases, and the junction held 10 bases outside the gene matches. CDR3 residues: CASSAGQGGINQPQHF. The CDR3 DNA is TGTGCCAGCTCAGCAGGACAGGGTGGGATAAATCAGCCCCAGCATTTT.

The chain uses TRBV5-6 and TRBJ2-7, with D perhaps matching TRBD2 (5 bases). CDR1 is SGHDT and CDR2 is YYEEEE in the germline V gene. Trimming removed 3 bases at V and 1 base at J, with 17 bases between. This CDR3 has 16 residues. This CDR3 is CASSSFRDTISYEQYF. CDR3 DNA: TGTGCCAGCAGCTCTTTCCGGGATACCATATCCTACGAGCAGTACTTC.

The chain couples TRBV2 to TRBJ2-5; D is possibly TRBD2 (7 bases). The CDR3 extends over 14 amino acids. The germline V gene encodes CDR1 SNHLY and CDR2 FYNNEI. The V end was cut by 11 bases, the J end by 5 bases, with 21 bases between. CDR3 residues: CAGRASGGGETQYF. For the CDR3, the DNA is TGTGCCGGTAGGGCTAGCGGAGGGGGGGAGACCCAGTACTTC.

This chain connects TRBV6-1 to TRBJ1-3; D is perhaps TRBD1 (5 bases). V lost 1 base, J lost 4 bases, and 8 bases lay in between. This CDR3 contains 14 residues. Germline CDR1 MNHNS, CDR2 SASEGT. In DNA, the CDR3 is TGTGCCAGCAGTGAAGGGGGCCAGGGAAACACCATATATTTT. Its protein product is CASSEGGQGNTIYF.

V gene TRBV6-5 combines with J gene TRBJ1-2, with D perhaps TRBD1 (5 bases). Germline lookup yields CDR1 MNHEY and CDR2 SVGAGI. The ends were cut back, 10 bases at V and 0 bases at J, with 12 bases in the middle. The CDR3 is 13 amino acids. The CDR3: CATGDLANYGYTF. The CDR3, as DNA: TGTGCCACGGGGGACTTAGCTAACTATGGCTACACCTTC.

This chain uses TRBV6-5 with TRBJ2-1, with D perhaps TRBD1 (7 bases). This CDR3 spans 13 amino acids. Germline V lookup: CDR1 MNHEY, CDR2 SVGAGI. Trimming took off 10 bases at V and 8 bases at J, with 18 bases between the two ends. The CDR3, as DNA: TGTGCCACCCAGGGGGGCGCGTTCTATGAGCAGTTCTTC. This translates into CATQGGAFYEQFF.

The chain has TRBV9 and TRBJ2-7, with a weak D call TRBD2 (5 bases). CDR1 is SGDLS, CDR2 YYNGEE, per germline. V gave up 3 bases and J gave up 2 bases, with 15 bases separating them. CDR3 length: 15 amino acids. CDR3 loop: CASSAGVDPTYEQYF. The DNA for the CDR3 is TGTGCCAGCAGCGCCGGGGTTGATCCCACCTACGAGCAGTACTTC.

The V call is TRBV24-1, the J call TRBJ2-3, with 11 bases lining up with TRBD2. Per the germline V gene, CDR1 is KGHDR and CDR2 is SFDVKD. Unmatched junction bases numbered 7, after V lost 4 bases and J lost 2 bases. The CDR3 loop spans 17 amino acids. CDR3 protein: CATSDLGTSGDTDTQYF. The CDR3 bases are TGTGCCACCAGTGACCTCGGGACTAGCGGAGACACAGATACGCAGTATTTT.

This chain connects TRBV12-3 or TRBV12-4 to TRBJ2-7; D may be TRBD1 (6 bases). This CDR3 region has 12 residues. V lost 6 bases, J lost 6 bases, and 12 bases lay in between. This CDR3 reads CASRRTGREQYF. Written as DNA, the CDR3 is TGTGCCAGCAGACGTACAGGGCGCGAGCAGTACTTC.

V and J are TRBV27 and TRBJ2-3; TRBD2 is a possible D gene (5 bases). V was pared by 2 bases and J by 4 bases, with 10 bases between. CDR1 is MNHEY, CDR2 SMNVEV, per germline (reference sequence). This CDR3 comprises 14 residues. CDR3 loop: CASSLTTKADTQYF. CDR3 nucleotides: TGTGCCAGCAGTTTAACGACTAAGGCAGATACGCAGTATTTT.

The J gene is TRBJ2-7, the V gene TRBV10-2, with D hard to call. The V end was cut by 6 bases, the J end by 5 bases, with 17 bases between. The CDR3 covers 14 residues. Per germline, CDR1 WSHSY and CDR2 SAAADI. The CDR3 spells CASRIAQAANEQYF. The CDR3 DNA follows: TGCGCCAGCAGAATAGCCCAGGCGGCCAACGAGCAGTACTTC.

The rearrangement links TRBV9 to TRBJ2-2, with 8 bases matching TRBD1. The CDR3 loop spans 16 amino acids. V trimming: 2 bases; J trimming: 7 bases; junction bases outside the gene matches: 10. CDR1 is SGDLS and CDR2 is YYNGEE in the germline V gene. For the CDR3, the DNA is TGTGCCAGCAGCGTGACCGGGACAGGCCATATCGGGGAGCTGTTTTTT. Protein product: CASSVTGTGHIGELFF.

The CDR3 nucleotides read TGCGCCAGCAGCTTGACGACAGGGGAGGGCCAGCCCCAGCATTTT. It is translated as CASSLTTGEGQPQHF. The chain is built from TRBV5-1 and TRBJ1-5; 8 bases fit TRBD1. V lost 1 base to trimming and J lost 7 bases; unmatched junction nucleotides: 7. CDR1 and CDR2 (germline): SGHRS, YFSETQ. This CDR3 spans 15 amino acids. Combining the CDR3 with reference TRBV5-1 and TRBJ1-5 gives the whole variable domain KAGVTQTPRYLIKTRGQQVTLSCSPISGHRSVSWYQQTPGQGLQFLFEYFSETQRNKGNFPGRFSGRQFSNSRSEMNVSTLELGDSALYLCASSLTTGEGQPQHFGDGTRLSIL.

The gene calls are TRBV19 and TRBJ2-3; D is unresolved. The CDR3 is made up of 16 amino acids. Trimming shortened V by 4 bases and J by 4 bases, and 18 bases separated the two germline ends. Germline-derived CDR1 and CDR2 are LNHDA and SQIVND (reference sequence). CDR3 sequence: CASSTPRGRFADTQYF. The CDR3 nucleotides read TGTGCCAGTAGTACGCCCCGAGGAAGGTTCGCAGATACGCAGTATTTT.

A word on this clone: One end of the junction is discordant with germline, which a read error may explain. This CDR3 is CASSYSSGTLLDF. The CDR3 region has the DNA TGTGCCAGCAGTTACTCATCCGGGACACTACTAGACTTC. This chain links TRBV6-6 with TRBJ2-5; D is possibly TRBD1 (6 bases). Per germline, CDR1 MNHNY and CDR2 SVGAGI (reference sequence). The CDR3 has 13 residues.

The chain couples TRBV2 to TRBJ1-2, with D possibly matching TRBD1 (6 bases). Germline CDR1 is SNHLY and CDR2 is FYNNEI. This CDR3 has 13 amino acids. Trimming left V 8 bases short and J 0 bases short, with 10 bases between. Written as DNA, the CDR3 is TGTGCCAGCTTCAGGGGATCTAACTATGGCTACACCTTC. This gives the protein CASFRGSNYGYTF.

V gene TRBV7-9 combines with J gene TRBJ1-2; D unclear. Germline V CDR1 and CDR2: SEHNR, FQNEAQ (reference sequence). Trimming stripped 4 bases from V and 0 bases from J, with 9 bases between. The CDR3 spans 14 residues. The CDR3 loop reads CASSSSSANYGYTF. Here the CDR3 DNA reads TGTGCCAGCAGCTCCTCTTCAGCTAACTATGGCTACACCTTC.

V and J are TRBV2 and TRBJ2-1; TRBD2 matches 7 bases. The CDR3 spans 14 residues. Germline V CDR1 and CDR2: SNHLY, FYNNEI. V lost 6 bases to trimming and J lost 4 bases; unmatched junction nucleotides: 6. The DNA of the CDR3 is TGTGCCAGCAGCCCTGGACTAGTGTACAATGAGCAGTTCTTC. This codes for CASSPGLVYNEQFF.

The chain joins TRBV6-5 to TRBJ1-1; 7 bases line up with TRBD1. CDR1 MNHEY and CDR2 SVGAGI come from the germline V gene. This CDR3 comprises 13 residues. After removal of 7 bases from V and 11 bases from J, the junction contained 13 bases not matched to a gene. The CDR3 protein is CASTKGSGTEAFF. The CDR3 nucleotides are TGTGCCAGCACCAAGGGAAGTGGGACAGAGGCTTTCTTT.

This chain joins TRBV5-1 and TRBJ2-5; TRBD2 matches 10 bases. This CDR3 contains 15 residues. Germline CDR1 and CDR2: SGHRS and YFSETQ. Trimming cost V 4 bases and J 1 base; bases outside gene matches: 4. The CDR3 loop reads CASSTGLAIQETQYF. In DNA form, the CDR3 reads TGCGCCAGCAGCACGGGACTAGCGATCCAAGAGACCCAGTACTTC.

This chain links TRBV7-8 with TRBJ1-2; D is unclear. The V and J ends lost 3 bases and 2 bases respectively, with 4 bases between them. CDR1 and CDR2 (germline): SGHVS, FQNEAQ. The CDR3 has 12 amino acids. CDR3 coding DNA: TGTGCCAGCAGCTTGAACAACTATGGCTACACCTTC. It specifies CASSLNNYGYTF.

The rearrangement joins TRBV18 to TRBJ1-3; D is ambiguous. Germline values: CDR1 KGHSH, CDR2 LQKENI. Trimming left V 6 bases short and J 1 base short, with 16 bases between. This CDR3 is built from 16 residues. CDR3 protein: CASSESLTESGNTIYF. CDR3 coding DNA: TGTGCCAGCTCGGAATCTTTGACGGAATCTGGAAACACCATATATTTT.

The chain has TRBV5-1 and TRBJ1-1; the D is unclear. Trimming left V 4 bases short and J 2 bases short, with 9 bases between. Germline CDR1 and CDR2: SGHRS and YFSETQ. The CDR3 is 13 residues long. CDR3 residues: CASSASGNTEAFF. The CDR3 nucleotides read TGCGCCAGCAGCGCCTCAGGTAACACTGAAGCTTTCTTT. Complete variable domain (other parts from reference TRBV5-1 and TRBJ1-1): KAGVTQTPRYLIKTRGQQVTLSCSPISGHRSVSWYQQTPGQGLQFLFEYFSETQRNKGNFPGRFSGRQFSNSRSEMNVSTLELGDSALYLCASSASGNTEAFFGQGTRLTVV.

This clone appeared a single time. The rearrangement uses TRBV5-6 and TRBJ2-7; D call uncertain. The CDR3 covers 11 residues. The V and J ends lost 2 bases and 6 bases respectively, with 6 bases between them. Germline CDR1 and CDR2: SGHDT and YYEEEE. The CDR3 DNA follows: TGTGCCAGCAGCTTCGATGGCGAGCAGTACTTC. Translated, it gives CASSFDGEQYF.

V and J are TRBV27 and TRBJ1-5; D not certain. The CDR3 has 17 amino acids. Deletions cut 5 bases from V and 6 bases from J, with 23 bases between. The germline V gene encodes CDR1 MNHEY and CDR2 SMNVEV (reference sequence). Here the CDR3 DNA reads TGTGCCAGCAGTCTCAATTACCTCCAGCACCCGCCTCAGCCCCAGCATTTT. Its protein is CASSLNYLQHPPQPQHF.

This chain joins TRBV7-9 and TRBJ1-4; D is uncertain. Trimming pared 5 bases from V and 7 bases from J, leaving 11 bases between. The V gene's germline CDR1 is SEHNR and CDR2 FQNEAQ (reference sequence). This CDR3 comprises 13 residues. The CDR3 sequence: CASSPRVGEKLFF. CDR3 coding DNA: TGTGCCAGCAGCCCAAGGGTTGGTGAAAAACTGTTTTTT.

The chain combines TRBV6-5 with TRBJ2-7; D not resolved. The CDR3 spans 14 residues. Deletions cut 6 bases from V and 5 bases from J, with 17 bases between. Germline assignment: CDR1 MNHEY and CDR2 SVGAGI. CDR3 region: CASRLVDPADEQYF. In DNA, the CDR3 is TGTGCCAGCAGATTGGTGGACCCCGCCGACGAGCAGTACTTC.

The DNA of the CDR3 is TGTGCCAGCAGTTCAAACCTGGCTGGGGAGTTCTTC. It yields the protein CASSSNLAGEFF. The chain uses TRBV6-5 and TRBJ2-1; D is uncertain. The ends were cut back, 4 bases at V and 14 bases at J, with 15 bases in the middle. Germline-derived CDR1 and CDR2 are MNHEY and SVGAGI. This CDR3 has 12 residues.

The chain uses TRBV5-8 and TRBJ2-7, with 7 nucleotides matching TRBD1. J was trimmed by 2 bases and V by 0 bases; bases with no gene match: 5. CDR1 SGHTS and CDR2 YDEGEE come from the germline V gene. The CDR3 is 15 amino acids. The CDR3 sequence is CASSLARGPPYEQYF. In DNA form, the CDR3 reads TGTGCCAGCAGCTTGGCGAGGGGGCCCCCCTACGAGCAGTACTTC.